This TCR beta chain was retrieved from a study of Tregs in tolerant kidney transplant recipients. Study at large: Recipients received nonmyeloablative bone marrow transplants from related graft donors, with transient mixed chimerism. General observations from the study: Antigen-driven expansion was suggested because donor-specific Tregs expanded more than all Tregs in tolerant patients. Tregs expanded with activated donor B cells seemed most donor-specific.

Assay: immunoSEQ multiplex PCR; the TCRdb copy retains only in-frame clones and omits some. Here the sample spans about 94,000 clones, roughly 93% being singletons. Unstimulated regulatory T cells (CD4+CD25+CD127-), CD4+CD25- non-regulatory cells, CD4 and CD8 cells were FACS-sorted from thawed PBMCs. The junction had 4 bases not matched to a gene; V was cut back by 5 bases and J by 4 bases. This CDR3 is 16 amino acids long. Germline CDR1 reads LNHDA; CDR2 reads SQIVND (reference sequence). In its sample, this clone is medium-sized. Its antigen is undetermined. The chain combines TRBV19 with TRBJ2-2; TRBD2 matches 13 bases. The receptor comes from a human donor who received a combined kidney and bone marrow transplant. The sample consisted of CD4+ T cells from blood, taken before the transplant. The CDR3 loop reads CASSVTSGRLTGELFF. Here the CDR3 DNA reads TGTGCCAGTAGTGTGACTAGCGGGAGGCTCACCGGGGAGCTGTTTTTT.